The clone carrying this T cell receptor beta chain was recorded at least ten times. Its antigen is undetermined. Looked up from germline, CDR1 is SGHTA and CDR2 is FQGNSA. The CDR3 runs to 12 residues. The germline V and J ends were trimmed by 4 bases and 2 bases, with 6 bases remaining between them. The memory fraction was CD4+CD45RO+CD25- cells. Semi-nested PCR with Nested Universal Primer A followed constant-region reverse priming of full-length variable regions. TCRdb reprocessed the 5' RACE reads via MiXCR and lists one record per CDR3 protein. This table has roughly 42,000 distinct CDR3 sequences, about 30% appearing once. Findings and limits, study-wide: Tumor memory CD4+ T cell TCR gene usage was found to cluster with blood and lymph node memory CD4+ cells and with lymph node naive CD4+ cells. Greatest tumor Treg TCR overlap was with tumor naive CD4+ cells.

Sequencing used tumor-infiltrating memory CD4+ T cells sorted from the breast tumor. Subset in this sample: memory CD4+ T cells, CD4+CD45RO+CD25-. The TCR comes from a female donor with breast cancer. This chain connects TRBV7-2 to TRBJ2-7; D uncertain. The CDR3 DNA reads as TGTGCCAGCAGCTCGCAAACCTACGAGCAGTACTTC. Protein: CASSSQTYEQYF.